This record concerns one T cell receptor (beta chain) sequence. What it binds is not known. The sample is drawn from a study of beta chain features in type 1 diabetes. Purities in excess of 95% were seen in all sorted populations. The entirety of the isolated RNA underwent reverse transcription, so expressed TCRB transcripts were sequenced. Clones were read by immunoSEQ multiplex PCR, and TCRdb kept only the in-frame ones, dropping some. The sample holds under 250,000 clones; roughly an eighth are singletons and the top ten take around 0.03%. Findings and limits, study-wide: Cells that show high TCR expression could be over-represented by cDNA sequencing. Type 1 diabetes patients showed fewer insertions and more deletions at VDJ junctions. Among patients, naive, central memory and Treg TCRB repertoires appeared more similar than among healthy donors.

The V gene end was trimmed by 1 base and the J gene end by 6 bases; junction bases not matched to a gene: 6. Germline-derived CDR1 and CDR2 are MGHRA and YSYEKL. The CDR3 covers 16 residues. The material sequenced was naive CD4+ T cells from blood. The sequence was collected from a woman aged 40 to 50 in good health. The V gene is TRBV4-1, the J gene TRBJ1-6, with TRBD1 matching 7 bases. CDR3 in DNA: TGCGCCAGCAGCCAAGTCCCGACAGGGAGTAATTCACCCCTCCACTTT. Protein: CASSQVPTGSNSPLHF.